The 31 T cell receptor beta chains presented below share a single source sample, sequenced in a study of T-cell reconstitution after alpha-beta-depleted transplantation in children (dated by TCRdb to 2015 to 2016). Receptor libraries were prepared by PCR. Instrument used: Illumina HiSeq 2500. Molecular barcoding was employed in the preparation of TCR libraries, with unique molecular identifiers being used to normalize TCRbeta repertoire quantification. The raw public reads went through TCRdb reprocessing: fastp at Q25, MiXCR clone calling, in-frame beta chains kept. CDR3 protein sequences are deduplicated, and each keeps its most common genes and DNA. Counted in this sample were a few hundred thousand distinct CDR3 sequences; approximately 11% of them appeared once. 4.5% to 7% of the sample goes to the ten largest clones. The input for sequencing was PBMCs from the stem cell graft donor, taken from the stem cell graft. The receptors originated from a human donor who donated a stem cell graft to a child with acute myeloid leukemia.

The chain uses TRBV20-1 and TRBJ1-2; D may be TRBD1 (6 bases). V lost 2 bases and J lost 8, with 9 bases in between. Germline CDR1 and CDR2: DFQATT and SNEGSKA (reference sequence). CDR3 length equals 11 residues. CDR3 amino acids: CSARSGDGYTF. The CDR3 region has the DNA TGCAGTGCTAGATCAGGGGACGGCTACACCTTC.

The chain carries TRBV5-6 and TRBJ2-7, with 7 positions matching TRBD2. Germline V gives CDR1 SGHDT, CDR2 YYEEEE. The CDR3 is made up of 16 amino acids. Germline trimming cut 1 base from V and 3 bases from J; bases unmatched to any gene: 10. The CDR3 sequence is CASSLLSLWGGYEQYF. The CDR3 DNA reads TGTGCCAGCAGCTTGCTCTCTTTGTGGGGGGGCTACGAGCAGTACTTC.

This chain connects TRBV7-2 to TRBJ2-2; 12 bases line up with TRBD2. V was pared by 5 bases and J by 6 bases, with 4 bases of the junction left unmatched. The CDR3 is 15 amino acids. Germline V lookup: CDR1 SGHTA, CDR2 FQGNSA. The chain's CDR3 is CASSPTSGRAGELFF. The CDR3, as DNA: TGTGCCAGCAGCCCGACTAGCGGGAGAGCCGGGGAGCTGTTTTTT. The full variable domain, in which reference TRBV7-2 and TRBJ2-2 provide the parts outside the CDR3, is GAGVSQSPSNKVTEKGKDVELRCDPISGHTALYWYRQSLGQGLEFLIYFQGNSAPDKSGLPSDRFSAERTGGSVSTLTIQRTQQEDSAVYLCASSPTSGRAGELFFGEGSRLTVL.

Many counts were recorded for this clonotype. The chain is built from TRBV18 and TRBJ2-1, with 9 bases that match TRBD2. V lost 0 bases and J lost 4; bases outside the gene matches: 7. CDR1 is KGHSH and CDR2 is LQKENI in the germline V gene. The CDR3 is 17 amino acids. The DNA for the CDR3 is TGTGCCAGCTCACCACCTCCCGGGACTAGCAGTTACAATGAGCAGTTCTTC. Translated, it gives CASSPPPGTSSYNEQFF.

This clonotype was picked up a small number of times. J is TRBJ1-4 and V is TRBV3-1; no firm D call. The CDR3 is made up of 16 amino acids. Germline CDR1 and CDR2: LGHDT and YNNKEL (reference sequence). The V end lost 1 base, the J end lost 10 bases, and 19 bases lay between the germline ends. The CDR3 DNA reads as TGTGCCAGCAGCCAAGGAAATCGAGGAGCCACGGGAAAACTGTTTTTT. Translation gives CASSQGNRGATGKLFF.

V is TRBV14 and J is TRBJ1-2, with D maybe TRBD1 (5 bases). Germline V gives CDR1 SGHDN, CDR2 FVKESK. V was shortened by 1 base and J by 3 bases, with 9 bases between the two germline ends. The CDR3 has 14 residues. CDR3 sequence reads: CASSQVQADYGYTF. CDR3 coding DNA: TGTGCCAGCAGCCAAGTACAGGCGGACTATGGCTACACCTTC.

V is TRBV4-1 and J is TRBJ1-4, with D perhaps matching TRBD1 (6 bases). CDR3 size: 14 residues. Germline loops: CDR1 MGHRA, CDR2 YSYEKL. V lost 3 bases to trimming and J lost 5 bases, with 10 bases between them. CDR3: CASSHRGWNEKLFF. CDR3 DNA: TGCGCCAGCAGCCACAGGGGTTGGAATGAAAAACTGTTTTTT.

The rearrangement links TRBV7-6 to TRBJ2-1; 8 bases are a match to TRBD2. Germline V CDR1 and CDR2: SGHVS, FNYEAQ. This CDR3 has 14 amino acids. V lost 1 base, J lost 8 bases, and 4 bases stayed unmatched. For the CDR3, the DNA is TGTGCCAGCAGCTTAGAGGCGGGGGGCCATGAGCAGTTCTTC. It yields the protein CASSLEAGGHEQFF.

The J gene is TRBJ1-5, the V gene TRBV7-9, with 8 nucleotides matching TRBD1. The CDR3 consists of 16 residues. The germline CDR1 and CDR2 sequences are SEHNR and FQNEAQ (reference sequence). V was clipped by 5 bases and J by 5 bases; unmatched bases: 11. CDR3 loop: CASSLTTGEEDQPQHF. The CDR3 DNA reads as TGTGCCAGCAGCCTTACGACAGGGGAGGAGGATCAGCCCCAGCATTTT. Variable domain in full (rest from reference TRBV7-9 and TRBJ1-5): DTGVSQNPRHKITKRGQNVTFRCDPISEHNRLYWYRQTLGQGPEFLTYFQNEAQLEKSRLLSDRFSAERPKGSFSTLEIQRTEQGDSAMYLCASSLTTGEEDQPQHFGDGTRLSIL.

This clonotype showed up just a few times. The J gene is TRBJ2-3, the V gene TRBV6-5; TRBD2 matches 11 bases. Trimming at V came to 4 bases and at J to 3 bases, leaving 9 bases not matched to a gene. In germline, CDR1 is MNHEY, CDR2 SVGAGI. This CDR3 contains 17 residues. The CDR3 is CASSFSLAGGLTDTQYF. The CDR3 DNA follows: TGTGCCAGCAGTTTCTCCTTAGCGGGGGGGCTGACAGATACGCAGTATTTT.

This clonotype appeared a few times. This chain links TRBV20-1 with TRBJ2-7, with 11 bases aligning to TRBD2. The CDR3 has 14 residues. Trimming at V came to 3 bases and at J to 4 bases, leaving 5 bases not matched to a gene. Germline assignment: CDR1 DFQATT and CDR2 SNEGSKA (reference sequence). The CDR3 spells CSASSSGRLYEQYF. CDR3 coding DNA: TGCAGTGCTAGCTCTAGCGGGAGGCTTTACGAGCAGTACTTC.

This clonotype was seen more than once but under ten times. V gene TRBV12-3 or TRBV12-4 combines with J gene TRBJ2-7; D not resolved. The CDR3 runs to 15 residues. Trimming stripped 3 bases from V and 4 bases from J, with 16 bases between. The CDR3 loop is CASSLSPDPGYEQYF. The DNA of the CDR3 is TGTGCCAGCAGTTTGTCGCCTGACCCTGGATACGAGCAGTACTTC.

There are a few counts of this clonotype. Here the CDR3 reads CASSLGGTPLKDTQYF. The CDR3 nucleotides are TGTGCCAGCAGCTTAGGGGGGACACCCCTTAAGGATACGCAGTATTTT. The chain employs TRBV7-9 and TRBJ2-3; D is possibly TRBD1 (6 bases). This CDR3 region has 16 residues. V was clipped by 1 base and J by 6 bases, with 17 bases between them. The V gene's germline CDR1 is SEHNR and CDR2 FQNEAQ (reference sequence).

Remarks on this clonotype: A much larger clone lies a single base off, so this may be a read error. This chain uses TRBV25-1 with TRBJ1-5; D is uncertain. Germline assignment: CDR1 MGHDK and CDR2 SYGVNS. CDR3 length: 17 amino acids. The CDR3 nucleotides are TGTGCCCGCAGTGGGCCGGCCCTGGAGGCACACAATCAGCCCCAGCATTTT. It specifies CARSGPALEAHNQPQHF.

The table lists this clonotype with a few counts. The J gene is TRBJ1-1, the V gene TRBV7-9; D is unclear. Germline values: CDR1 SEHNR, CDR2 FQNEAQ (reference sequence). V was shortened by 5 bases and J by 7 bases, with 14 bases between the two germline ends. There are 13 residues in the CDR3. The CDR3 sequence: CASSINSEFEAFF. The CDR3 DNA follows: TGTGCCAGCAGCATTAATTCCGAGTTTGAAGCTTTCTTT.

The sample holds a few counts of this clonotype. The chain uses TRBV30 and TRBJ1-3, with unresolved D. With 4 bases removed from V and 6 bases from J, the gap between germline ends came to 13 bases. The CDR3 has 13 residues. Germline lookup yields CDR1 GTSNPN and CDR2 SVGIG (reference sequence). CDR3 amino acids: CAWTGDALNTIYF. The CDR3 DNA is TGTGCCTGGACCGGGGATGCCTTAAACACCATATATTTT.

The sample holds many counts of this clonotype. This chain connects TRBV20-1 to TRBJ1-1; D is undetermined. V was shortened by 6 bases and J by 0 bases, with 11 bases between the two germline ends. The CDR3 spans 13 residues. The germline V gene has CDR1 DFQATT and CDR2 SNEGSKA (reference sequence). The CDR3 spells CSADSTVNTEAFF. CDR3 DNA: TGCAGTGCAGACTCGACGGTGAACACTGAAGCTTTCTTT.

The rearrangement links TRBV20-1 to TRBJ2-5; TRBD2 aligns across 11 bases. The V gene end was trimmed by 3 bases and the J gene end by 1 base; junction bases not matched to a gene: 4. The CDR3 has 15 amino acids. Germline V gene sequence: CDR1 DFQATT, CDR2 SNEGSKA (reference sequence). The CDR3 spells CSASRTSGFQETQYF. Here the CDR3 DNA reads TGCAGTGCTAGTAGGACTAGCGGGTTCCAAGAGACCCAGTACTTC.

This clonotype has only a few counts. V usage is TRBV5-1 and J usage is TRBJ2-7; 7 positions agree with TRBD1. The germline CDR1 and CDR2 sequences are SGHRS and YFSETQ. The length of the CDR3 is 15 residues. V lost 3 bases to trimming and J lost 0 bases; unmatched junction nucleotides: 6. CDR3 sequence reads: CASSSRTGSSYEQYF. CDR3 coding DNA: TGCGCCAGCAGCTCACGGACAGGAAGCTCCTACGAGCAGTACTTC.

In this sample, this clonotype turned up a few times. The chain recombines TRBV11-2 with TRBJ2-7, with unresolved D. The CDR3 runs to 13 residues. Per germline, CDR1 SGHAT and CDR2 FQNNGV. The germline V and J ends were trimmed by 1 base and 4 bases, with 8 bases remaining between them. The CDR3: CASSLGFGYEQYF. The CDR3 DNA sequence: TGTGCCAGCAGCTTAGGATTCGGTTACGAGCAGTACTTC.

The chain joins TRBV20-1 to TRBJ2-5, with 8 bases aligning to TRBD2. The V and J ends lost 5 bases and 1 base, in that order; junction bases with no gene match: 6. This CDR3 is 14 amino acids long. Germline lookup yields CDR1 DFQATT and CDR2 SNEGSKA (reference sequence). This chain's CDR3 is CSAYRGTSQETQYF. The CDR3, as DNA: TGCAGTGCTTACCGCGGGACTAGCCAAGAGACCCAGTACTTC.

In its sample, this clonotype was seen a few times. V is TRBV5-1 and J is TRBJ2-2; maybe TRBD2 (6 bases). Germline V gene data show CDR1 as SGHRS and CDR2 as YFSETQ. Trimming cost V 0 bases and J 3 bases, with 12 bases left between them. This CDR3 has 16 amino acids. The CDR3 loop is CASSLERGDYTGELFF. CDR3 bases: TGCGCCAGCAGCTTGGAACGAGGGGACTACACCGGGGAGCTGTTTTTT.

This clonotype was seen at least ten times. J is TRBJ1-1 and V is TRBV6-1, with D tentatively TRBD1 (5 bases). V lost 8 bases, J lost 7 bases, and 20 bases lay in between. CDR3 length: 14 amino acids. From germline, CDR1 is MNHNS and CDR2 SASEGT. The CDR3 sequence: CASGEAIPQGEAFF. The CDR3 DNA reads as TGTGCCAGCGGAGAAGCCATACCGCAGGGTGAAGCTTTCTTT.

Comments on this clonotype: This may arise from a read error, as a much more abundant clone is one base away. The chain couples TRBV20-1 to TRBJ1-5, with 10 positions matching TRBD1. The J segment lost 0 bases and the V segment lost 4 bases, leaving 6 bases of the junction unmatched. The CDR3 is made up of 16 amino acids. The germline V gene has CDR1 DFQATT and CDR2 SNEGSKA (reference sequence). For the CDR3, the DNA is TGCAGTGCTAACCGACAGGGGGCGGGTAGCAATCAGCCCCAGCATTTT. Its translation is CSANRQGAGSNQPQHF.

A few counts support this clonotype. This chain uses TRBV20-1 with TRBJ2-7; TRBD2 agrees at 16 bases. CDR1 is DFQATT, CDR2 SNEGSKA, per germline (reference sequence). The CDR3 spans 15 residues. The ends lost 5 bases at V and 8 bases at J; junction bases unmatched: 9. The CDR3 protein is CSAGTSGRAGEKQYF. The DNA of the CDR3 is TGCAGTGCTGGGACTAGCGGGAGGGCCGGGGAGAAGCAGTACTTC.

The V and J genes are TRBV7-9 and TRBJ2-1, with 9 bases aligning to TRBD1. From germline, CDR1 is SEHNR and CDR2 FQNEAQ (reference sequence). The ends lost 9 bases at V and 5 bases at J; junction bases unmatched: 5. The CDR3 spans 13 residues. The CDR3 DNA is TGTGCCAGTCAGACAGGGGGTAACAATGAGCAGTTCTTC. Encoded protein: CASQTGGNNEQFF. Variable domain in full (rest from reference TRBV7-9 and TRBJ2-1): DTGVSQNPRHKITKRGQNVTFRCDPISEHNRLYWYRQTLGQGPEFLTYFQNEAQLEKSRLLSDRFSAERPKGSFSTLEIQRTEQGDSAMYLCASQTGGNNEQFFGPGTRLTVL.

This clonotype was observed a few times. The gene calls are TRBV12-3 or TRBV12-4 and TRBJ1-4; the D is unclear. V was shortened by 1 base and J by 4 bases, with 10 bases between the two germline ends. The CDR3 loop spans 15 amino acids. The CDR3 DNA reads TGTGCCAGCAGTTTAGTCGGAACGGGTAATGAAAAACTGTTTTTT. It specifies CASSLVGTGNEKLFF.

Note on this clonotype: This could be a read error, since a much larger clone is one nucleotide away. V is TRBV5-4 and J is TRBJ2-7, with unresolved D. This CDR3 is built from 11 residues. Germline lookup yields CDR1 SGHNT and CDR2 YYREEE (reference sequence). The CDR3 reads CARRFLGEQYF. CDR3 bases: TGTGCCCGCAGGTTCCTGGGAGAGCAGTACTTC.

The rearrangement links TRBV15 to TRBJ1-1; D uncertain. This CDR3 region has 14 residues. Germline V gives CDR1 LNHNV, CDR2 YYDKDF (reference sequence). Trimming shortened V by 2 bases and J by 8 bases, and 15 bases separated the two germline ends. Written as DNA, the CDR3 is TGTGCCACCAGCAGACCAGCGGACGGTATCGAAGCTTTCTTT. Translating gives CATSRPADGIEAFF.

V is TRBV5-1 and J is TRBJ2-4; D call uncertain. This CDR3 has 14 residues. Germline CDR1 reads SGHRS; CDR2 reads YFSETQ. V was trimmed by 1 base and J by 8 bases, leaving 13 bases between them. The CDR3: CASSLKGEMDIQYF. In nucleotides, the CDR3 is TGCGCCAGCAGCTTGAAGGGCGAAATGGACATTCAGTACTTC.

The chain links TRBV4-3 to TRBJ2-7; 9 nucleotides agree with TRBD1. CDR3 size: 16 residues. The germline V gene has CDR1 LGHNA and CDR2 YSLEER. The J segment lost 3 bases and the V segment lost 2 bases, leaving 8 bases of the junction unmatched. CDR3 DNA sequence: TGCGCCAGCAGCCAACGCGCCGGGACAGGGAGCTACGAGCAGTACTTC. This codes for CASSQRAGTGSYEQYF.